Here is one T cell receptor beta chain with its context. The antigen is not known. CDR1 is MNHEY, CDR2 SVGEGT, per germline. The V gene lost 2 bases and the J gene lost 4 bases, with 9 bases spanning the gap. CDR3 length: 13 residues. Each CDR3 protein is one row after TCRdb ran MiXCR on the reads. The sample lists around 550,000 distinct CDR3 sequences, around 27% occurring once. The sample originates from a study of T cell repertoires in cytomegalovirus infection. Study-wide background: Public TCR beta signature analysis indicated the presence of both CMV infection and matching HLA type. General study points: The ex vivo response was dominated by HLA-C-restricted CMV-specific TCR beta clonotypes. There were carriers of CMV plus the relevant HLA, and cumulative public TCR beta family frequency identified them.

What was sequenced was PBMCs. V gene TRBV6-2 or TRBV6-3 combines with J gene TRBJ2-7, with no clear D. This clonotype was sampled from a human donor in good health (CMV status not recorded). Some clones in this sample may be carry-over from other donors' samples. The CDR3 reads CASSYGEGYEQYV. The CDR3 region has the DNA TGTGCCAGCAGTTACGGGGAAGGATACGAGCAGTACGTC.